The rows below give T cell receptor beta chains drawn from one sample of a study of blood T cell repertoires in COVID-19. Profiling relied on immunoSEQ multiplex PCR, and the TCRdb table lists in-frame clones only, not all of them. The sample has about 90,000 clones; 75% to 90% are singletons. Sequencing input: peripheral blood. Every receptor here comes from a human donor in a cohort sampled during active COVID-19. The CDR3 runs from the conserved cysteine through the conserved F or W. Each record gives: CDR3 DNA, CDR3 protein, D gene, clone size, J gene, V gene. D genes are given only for firm matches. Not all rows give a size; the values are once, few, many and, for expanded clones, a class.

CDR3nt: TGTGCCAGCAGCTCGTCCGGGACAGGGGGGGATGGCTACACCTTC
CDR3aa: CASSSSGTGGDGYTF
d_gene: TRBD1
abundance: .
j_gene: TRBJ1-2
v_gene: TRBV7-9

CDR3nt: TGTGCCAGCAGCCCGCGGGACAGCACAGATACGCAGTATTTT
CDR3aa: CASSPRDSTDTQYF
d_gene: .
abundance: .
j_gene: TRBJ2-3
v_gene: TRBV6-5

CDR3nt: TGCACCAGCAGCCAACTAAGCTGGTATTTCTCCTACAATGAGCAGTTCTTC
CDR3aa: CTSSQLSWYFSYNEQFF
d_gene: .
abundance: once
j_gene: TRBJ2-1
v_gene: TRBV1

CDR3nt: TGTGCCAGCAGCGTCTCCCGGGACAGGGTTCAGGGCTACACCTTC
CDR3aa: CASSVSRDRVQGYTF
d_gene: TRBD1
abundance: .
j_gene: TRBJ1-2
v_gene: TRBV7-2

CDR3nt: TGTGCCAGCAGCGATAGCGGGGGGATCAAAGAGACCCAGTACTTC
CDR3aa: CASSDSGGIKETQYF
d_gene: TRBD2
abundance: .
j_gene: TRBJ2-5
v_gene: TRBV9

CDR3nt: TGTGCCAGCAGCTGGACAGGGGGCATCACAGATACGCAGTATTTT
CDR3aa: CASSWTGGITDTQYF
d_gene: TRBD1
abundance: .
j_gene: TRBJ2-3
v_gene: TRBV5-6

CDR3nt: TGTGCCAGCAGCTCCGAAAGTCCCGGGACAGGGAACTATGGCTACACCTTC
CDR3aa: CASSSESPGTGNYGYTF
d_gene: TRBD1
abundance: .
j_gene: TRBJ1-2
v_gene: TRBV7-8

CDR3nt: TGTGCCTGGAGTCTCCTAGCGGGGAACACAGATACGCAGTATTTT
CDR3aa: CAWSLLAGNTDTQYF
d_gene: TRBD2
abundance: .
j_gene: TRBJ2-3
v_gene: TRBV30

CDR3nt: TGTGCCAGCAGTTGGCGGAGGTCCAGGACTGAAGCTTTCTTT
CDR3aa: CASSWRRSRTEAFF
d_gene: .
abundance: .
j_gene: TRBJ1-1
v_gene: TRBV6-2/TRBV6-3

CDR3nt: TGTGCCAGCAGTGTCTCGGGGACAGGAAGGGAAAAACTGTTTTTT
CDR3aa: CASSVSGTGREKLFF
d_gene: TRBD1
abundance: .
j_gene: TRBJ1-4
v_gene: TRBV28

CDR3nt: TGTGCCAGCAGTGAACGTGCGGCTCTCCCCACTAATCAGCCCCAGCATTTT
CDR3aa: CASSERAALPTNQPQHF
d_gene: .
abundance: .
j_gene: TRBJ1-5
v_gene: TRBV6-1

CDR3nt: TGTGCCAGCAGTTACACGGCGGGGAACACTGAAGCTTTCTTT
CDR3aa: CASSYTAGNTEAFF
d_gene: .
abundance: .
j_gene: TRBJ1-1
v_gene: TRBV6-6

CDR3nt: TGTGCCAGCAGCTTAGGGCTAGTAGGCAATGAGCAGTTCTTC
CDR3aa: CASSLGLVGNEQFF
d_gene: .
abundance: few
j_gene: TRBJ2-1
v_gene: TRBV7-2

CDR3nt: TGTGCCAGCAGTTCGGGACAGACCTACGAGCAGTACTTC
CDR3aa: CASSSGQTYEQYF
d_gene: TRBD1
abundance: once
j_gene: TRBJ2-7
v_gene: TRBV28

CDR3nt: TGTGCCAGCTCACCAGACAGTAAATATGGCTACACCTTC
CDR3aa: CASSPDSKYGYTF
d_gene: .
abundance: few
j_gene: TRBJ1-2
v_gene: TRBV18

CDR3nt: TGTGCCAGCAGCGTTTACTGGACAGGGTCCCCCGGGGAGCTGTTTTTT
CDR3aa: CASSVYWTGSPGELFF
d_gene: TRBD1
abundance: .
j_gene: TRBJ2-2
v_gene: TRBV9

CDR3nt: TGTGCCAGCAGCCCCTATAGCAATCAGCCCCAGCATTTT
CDR3aa: CASSPYSNQPQHF
d_gene: .
abundance: .
j_gene: TRBJ1-5
v_gene: TRBV7-2

CDR3nt: TGCGCCAGCAGCCAGACGGGACAGGGTCGCTACACCTTC
CDR3aa: CASSQTGQGRYTF
d_gene: TRBD1
abundance: many
j_gene: TRBJ1-2
v_gene: TRBV4-3

CDR3nt: TGCGCCAGCAGCTTATTAAGAGGTGGGACAGCGCCTGGGGCCAACGTCCTGACTTTC
CDR3aa: CASSLLRGGTAPGANVLTF
d_gene: TRBD1
abundance: .
j_gene: TRBJ2-6
v_gene: TRBV5-1

CDR3nt: TGTGCCAGCAGCCAATCCTCAGCTAACTATGGCTACACCTTC
CDR3aa: CASSQSSANYGYTF
d_gene: .
abundance: .
j_gene: TRBJ1-2
v_gene: TRBV4-2

CDR3nt: TGTGCCAGCAGAATAGCTGGAAACACCATATATTTT
CDR3aa: CASRIAGNTIYF
d_gene: .
abundance: .
j_gene: TRBJ1-3
v_gene: TRBV28

CDR3nt: TGTGCCAGCAGTGACTGGGACAGGGGATCTAGGGAGCAGTACTTC
CDR3aa: CASSDWDRGSREQYF
d_gene: TRBD1
abundance: .
j_gene: TRBJ2-7
v_gene: TRBV25-1

CDR3nt: TGTGCCATCAGTGCACGGGACAGGGAGGGCGAGCAGTACTTC
CDR3aa: CAISARDREGEQYF
d_gene: TRBD1
abundance: .
j_gene: TRBJ2-7
v_gene: TRBV10-3

CDR3nt: TGTGCCAGCTCACCACCCCATTGGGACAGGGGCACAGATACGCAGTATTTT
CDR3aa: CASSPPHWDRGTDTQYF
d_gene: TRBD1
abundance: .
j_gene: TRBJ2-3
v_gene: TRBV18

CDR3nt: TGCGCCAGCATGCGACAGGGGGCGGACGAGCAGTACTTC
CDR3aa: CASMRQGADEQYF
d_gene: TRBD1
abundance: .
j_gene: TRBJ2-7
v_gene: TRBV5-1

CDR3nt: TGTGCCAGCAGTGGGAGGTTGGATTCACCCCTCCACTTT
CDR3aa: CASSGRLDSPLHF
d_gene: .
abundance: .
j_gene: TRBJ1-6
v_gene: TRBV27

CDR3nt: TGCAGCGTTGAAGAGCGGCAGGGTGCCTACACCTTC
CDR3aa: CSVEERQGAYTF
d_gene: .
abundance: .
j_gene: TRBJ1-2
v_gene: TRBV29-1

CDR3nt: TGTGCCAGTAGTACCCCGGCAGGCCACTCCTACGAGCAGTACTTC
CDR3aa: CASSTPAGHSYEQYF
d_gene: .
abundance: once
j_gene: TRBJ2-7
v_gene: TRBV19

CDR3nt: TGTGCCACCAGTGAGGGGACAGAAGAGACCCAGTACTTC
CDR3aa: CATSEGTEETQYF
d_gene: TRBD1
abundance: .
j_gene: TRBJ2-5
v_gene: TRBV24-1

CDR3nt: TGTGCCAGCAGCTGGACAGCACTGAACACTGAAGCTTTCTTT
CDR3aa: CASSWTALNTEAFF
d_gene: .
abundance: .
j_gene: TRBJ1-1
v_gene: TRBV28

CDR3nt: TGTGCCAGCAGCCAAGGCGGACAGGTTCTGTCAGGGGCCAACGTCCTGACTTTC
CDR3aa: CASSQGGQVLSGANVLTF
d_gene: TRBD1
abundance: .
j_gene: TRBJ2-6
v_gene: TRBV4-2

CDR3nt: TGCGCCAGCAGCCCCGCTCCACAGTCCCCCTACGAGCAGTACTTC
CDR3aa: CASSPAPQSPYEQYF
d_gene: .
abundance: .
j_gene: TRBJ2-7
v_gene: TRBV4-3

CDR3nt: TGCGCCAGCAGCTTGGGGGCAAACCTTAATGAAAAACTGTTTTTT
CDR3aa: CASSLGANLNEKLFF
d_gene: .
abundance: once
j_gene: TRBJ1-4
v_gene: TRBV5-1

CDR3nt: TGTGCCAGCTCACATAGGGAGGGAAACACTGAAGCTTTCTTT
CDR3aa: CASSHREGNTEAFF
d_gene: .
abundance: .
j_gene: TRBJ1-1
v_gene: TRBV18

CDR3nt: TGTGCCAGCAGAGCGACAGGGTATAATCAGCCCCAGCATTTT
CDR3aa: CASRATGYNQPQHF
d_gene: TRBD1
abundance: .
j_gene: TRBJ1-5
v_gene: TRBV6-5

CDR3nt: TGTGCCAGCAGTTTAGGGCAGACCCAAGTCTATAATTCACCCCTCCACTTT
CDR3aa: CASSLGQTQVYNSPLHF
d_gene: .
abundance: few
j_gene: TRBJ1-6
v_gene: TRBV27

CDR3nt: TGCGCCAGCAGCCAAGTAGGGGATAGGAGCACCGGGGAGCTGTTTTTT
CDR3aa: CASSQVGDRSTGELFF
d_gene: .
abundance: .
j_gene: TRBJ2-2
v_gene: TRBV4-1

CDR3nt: TGTGCCAGCAGTCAAGACAGGGCGGGCACAGATACGCAGTATTTT
CDR3aa: CASSQDRAGTDTQYF
d_gene: TRBD1
abundance: .
j_gene: TRBJ2-3
v_gene: TRBV2

CDR3nt: TGTGCCAGCAGATCTAGACAGGGGGAGAGTGAAGAGACCCAGTACTTC
CDR3aa: CASRSRQGESEETQYF
d_gene: TRBD1
abundance: .
j_gene: TRBJ2-5
v_gene: TRBV7-8

CDR3nt: TGTGCCAGCAGGGGGACAGGGGGTTCAAGCAATCAGCCCCAGCATTTT
CDR3aa: CASRGTGGSSNQPQHF
d_gene: TRBD1
abundance: .
j_gene: TRBJ1-5
v_gene: TRBV27

CDR3nt: TGTGCCAGCCCCCCCGCCCGGGACAGGGTCTCAGAGCAGTACTTC
CDR3aa: CASPPARDRVSEQYF
d_gene: TRBD1
abundance: .
j_gene: TRBJ2-7
v_gene: TRBV28

CDR3nt: TGCAGTGCTAGTTTCAAACAGGGTTTTGATCAGCCCCAGCATTTT
CDR3aa: CSASFKQGFDQPQHF
d_gene: .
abundance: .
j_gene: TRBJ1-5
v_gene: TRBV20-1

CDR3nt: TGTGCCAGCAGCTCCACAGGGGTCGGTGAGCAGTTCTTC
CDR3aa: CASSSTGVGEQFF
d_gene: TRBD1
abundance: .
j_gene: TRBJ2-1
v_gene: TRBV13

CDR3nt: TGCGCCAGCAGCTTGGCCGAGGTTCTCGGTGAGCAGTTCTTC
CDR3aa: CASSLAEVLGEQFF
d_gene: .
abundance: .
j_gene: TRBJ2-1
v_gene: TRBV5-1

CDR3nt: TGTGCCAGCAGCTACCGGGACAGGGTCAACTATGGCTACACCTTC
CDR3aa: CASSYRDRVNYGYTF
d_gene: TRBD1
abundance: .
j_gene: TRBJ1-2
v_gene: TRBV13

CDR3nt: TGTGCCAGCAGCTTAAATAGCGGTACCTACAATGAGCAGTTCTTC
CDR3aa: CASSLNSGTYNEQFF
d_gene: .
abundance: .
j_gene: TRBJ2-1
v_gene: TRBV7-8

CDR3nt: TGCGCCAGCAGCTTGGGGCAGCGGGGGCGGGAGCAGTTCTTC
CDR3aa: CASSLGQRGREQFF
d_gene: TRBD2
abundance: .
j_gene: TRBJ2-1
v_gene: TRBV5-1

CDR3nt: TGTGCCAGCAGCCCCCTTGGCGTGAGGGTTTCAGGAAACACCATATATTTT
CDR3aa: CASSPLGVRVSGNTIYF
d_gene: .
abundance: .
j_gene: TRBJ1-3
v_gene: TRBV9

CDR3nt: TGCGCCAGCAGCCCCCTGGTAGGGGGGGGGAACACTGAAGCTTTCTTT
CDR3aa: CASSPLVGGGNTEAFF
d_gene: .
abundance: .
j_gene: TRBJ1-1
v_gene: TRBV5-1

CDR3nt: TGTGCCAGCAGCCTTCTCGGGATGAACACTGAAGCTTTCTTT
CDR3aa: CASSLLGMNTEAFF
d_gene: .
abundance: .
j_gene: TRBJ1-1
v_gene: TRBV7-3

CDR3nt: TGTGCCGGGGGAGACAGGGGCCCCTACGAGCAGTACTTC
CDR3aa: CAGGDRGPYEQYF
d_gene: TRBD1
abundance: few
j_gene: TRBJ2-7
v_gene: TRBV6-5